This T cell receptor (beta chain) was captured by sequencing in a study of beta chain features in type 1 diabetes. Background on the study: Cell yields, gender and age were comparable in patients and healthy donors.

Germline V gene lookup returns CDR1 SGHRS and CDR2 YFSETQ. CDR3 length: 15 amino acids. Trimming stripped 4 bases from V and 0 bases from J, with 14 bases between. Investigators reverse transcribed all isolated RNA, so they sequenced expressed TCRB transcripts. The repertoire was sequenced with immunoSEQ multiplex PCR; TCRdb's copy has only in-frame clones and lacks some. The repertoire holds 600,000 or so clones, with 11% to 15% as singletons. Regarding the study as a whole: A definitive answer on HLA type influencing TCRB rearrangement was not reached here. Type 1 diabetes patients showed a moderate but significant shortening of TCRB CDR3s in all four CD4+ subsets.

Blood was collected once per donor into heparin, averaging approximately 0.12 L. Sorting with CD45RO/CCR7/CD25/CD127/CD95/CD27 yielded naive, central memory, regulatory and stem-like memory CD4+ cells. In the case of this clone: Its antigen is as yet unknown.

This sequence was found in a man aged 18-30 years with type 1 diabetes. V usage is TRBV5-1 and J usage is TRBJ2-7; the D gene is possibly TRBD2 (5 bases). Sample: naive CD4+ T cells from blood. The CDR3 DNA is TGCGCCAGCAGCCCCGGGATATCCAACTCCTACGAGCAGTACTTC. This sequence encodes CASSPGISNSYEQYF.